This T cell receptor beta chain emerged from a study of blood T cell repertoires in COVID-19. The data were produced by immunoSEQ multiplex PCR, yet TCRdb's version contains in-frame clones alone and is incomplete. The top ten hold roughly 8.9% of the sample, which has some 150,000 clones, roughly 88% seen once. The CDR3 extends over 13 amino acids. V trimming: 8 bases; J trimming: 3 bases; junction bases outside the gene matches: 6. Germline-derived CDR1 and CDR2 are MNHEY and SMNVEV (reference sequence). The J gene is TRBJ1-2, the V gene TRBV27, with TRBD1 matching over 7 bases. This clonotype was obtained from a woman aged 50 to 60 with acute or convalescent COVID-19. Sequenced: peripheral blood. The CDR3 sequence is CASHRQGYYGYTF. CDR3 coding DNA: TGTGCCAGCCACCGACAGGGCTACTATGGCTACACCTTC.